A single sample gave rise to the 26 T cell receptor beta chains below, sequenced in a study of T cell responses to AZD1222 COVID-19 vaccine. Some clones are missing from TCRdb's copy, which holds only in-frame ones; the method was immunoSEQ multiplex PCR. The sample lists over 130,000 clones, more than 85% occurring once. Sample: peripheral blood, taken 28 days after the second AZD1222 dose. Receptors originate from an adult who received the AZD1222 COVID-19 vaccine.

This rearrangement joins TRBV27 to TRBJ1-6; 7 bases line up with TRBD1. The V gene's germline CDR1 is MNHEY and CDR2 SMNVEV (reference sequence). The junction had 9 bases not matched to a gene; V was cut back by 4 bases and J by 6 bases. CDR3 length equals 16 residues. CDR3 nucleotides: TGTGCCAGCAGTTCCCGGCAGGGGGGACTTAATTCACCCCTCCACTTT. Residues: CASSSRQGGLNSPLHF.

This chain links TRBV7-6 with TRBJ2-6; no clear D. Deletions cut 6 bases from V and 0 bases from J, with 9 bases between. In germline, CDR1 is SGHVS, CDR2 FNYEAQ. CDR3 length: 15 amino acids. CDR3 in DNA: TGTGCCAGCAGTCCCGACATCTCTGGGGCCAACGTCCTGACTTTC. Protein sequence: CASSPDISGANVLTF.

V usage is TRBV10-3 and J usage is TRBJ2-2, with D possibly being TRBD1 (6 bases). This CDR3 is built from 16 residues. V shed 5 bases and J shed 0 bases, with 13 bases lying between them. Germline-derived CDR1 and CDR2 are ENHRY and SYGVKD. This chain's CDR3 is CAISPRGSTNTGELFF. The CDR3 DNA is TGTGCCATCAGTCCCAGGGGTAGCACGAACACCGGGGAGCTGTTTTTT.

The chain employs TRBV6-2 or TRBV6-3 and TRBJ1-2; perhaps TRBD1 as D (6 bases). Germline-derived CDR1 and CDR2 are MNHEY and SVGEGT. Trimming cost V 0 bases and J 4 bases, with 15 bases left between them. This CDR3 comprises 16 residues. CDR3: CASSYSNGQNVYGYTF. CDR3 sequence (DNA): TGTGCCAGCAGTTACTCGAACGGACAGAATGTCTATGGCTACACCTTC.

The rearrangement links TRBV7-9 to TRBJ1-4; D call uncertain. V dropped 0 bases and J dropped 8 bases, with 10 bases sitting between them. The CDR3 has 14 residues. Looked up from germline, CDR1 is SEHNR and CDR2 is FQNEAQ (reference sequence). CDR3 loop: CASSLAGVWEKLFF. CDR3 bases: TGTGCCAGCAGCTTAGCCGGGGTGTGGGAAAAACTGTTTTTT. Full variable domain (rest looked up from reference TRBV7-9 and TRBJ1-4): DTGVSQNPRHKITKRGQNVTFRCDPISEHNRLYWYRQTLGQGPEFLTYFQNEAQLEKSRLLSDRFSAERPKGSFSTLEIQRTEQGDSAMYLCASSLAGVWEKLFFGSGTQLSVL.

CDR3: CASSIAGTHMQYF. The CDR3 coding sequence is TGTGCCAGTAGTATAGCAGGTACCCATATGCAGTACTTC. The rearrangement links TRBV19 to TRBJ2-7; D gene ambiguous. The CDR3 consists of 13 residues. The V gene's germline CDR1 is LNHDA and CDR2 SQIVND (reference sequence). Trimming stripped 1 base from V and 9 bases from J, with 13 bases between.

The rearrangement links TRBV7-9 to TRBJ1-5; D gene uncertain. Looked up from germline, CDR1 is SEHNR and CDR2 is FQNEAQ (reference sequence). The CDR3 spans 13 residues. V lost 5 bases, J lost 4 bases, and 9 bases lay in between. DNA for the CDR3: TGTGCCAGCAGCGGCCAGATGAATCAGCCCCAGCATTTT. This gives the protein CASSGQMNQPQHF.

This clone appeared once. The chain is built from TRBV11-3 and TRBJ2-1; D is unclear. Germline values: CDR1 SGHNT, CDR2 YENEEA. Trimming cost V 5 bases and J 7 bases, with 12 bases left between them. There are 13 residues in the CDR3. CDR3 coding DNA: TGTGCCAGCAGCCCTGGCCCCGTTAATGAGCAGTTCTTC. This gives the protein CASSPGPVNEQFF.

The J gene is TRBJ2-7, the V gene TRBV28; 10 bases are shared with TRBD2. Germline lookup yields CDR1 MDHEN and CDR2 SYDVKM. J gave up 5 bases and V 7 bases, and 2 bases lay outside the gene matches. The CDR3 extends over 12 amino acids. The CDR3, as DNA: TGTGCCAGCAAGGGACTAGCGAACGAGCAGTACTTC. As protein: CASKGLANEQYF. Together with reference TRBV28 and TRBJ2-7, the CDR3 gives the full variable domain: DVKVTQSSRYLVKRTGEKVFLECVQDMDHENMFWYRQDPGLGLRLIYFSYDVKMKEKGDIPEGYSVSREKKERFSLILESASTNQTSMYLCASKGLANEQYFGPGTRLTVT.

This chain's CDR3 is CASSGLAYNEQFF. DNA for the CDR3: TGCGCCAGCAGCGGGCTGGCCTACAATGAGCAGTTCTTC. The chain employs TRBV5-1 and TRBJ2-1; D not certain. V lost 4 bases to trimming and J lost 2 bases, with 7 bases between them. Germline loops: CDR1 SGHRS, CDR2 YFSETQ. This CDR3 contains 13 residues.

The genes are TRBV4-3 and TRBJ2-3; D may be TRBD2 (5 bases). The ends were cut back, 4 bases at V and 5 bases at J, with 19 bases in the middle. Germline CDR1 LGHNA, CDR2 YSLEER. The CDR3 covers 16 residues. In DNA form, the CDR3 reads TGCGCCAGCAGCCCCCGAGGGAAGGCGCCGTTAGATACGCAGTATTTT. Residues: CASSPRGKAPLDTQYF.

The V gene is TRBV4-1, the J gene TRBJ1-1; 8 bases are shared with TRBD1. Trimming took 8 bases from V and 4 from J; bases not matched to a gene: 9. Germline V gene data show CDR1 as MGHRA and CDR2 as YSYEKL. This CDR3 contains 14 residues. The CDR3 sequence is CASGWTGIGTEAFF. The CDR3 region has the DNA TGCGCCAGCGGCTGGACAGGGATAGGCACTGAAGCTTTCTTT.

The chain carries TRBV18 and TRBJ2-1; D gene unclear. The CDR3 consists of 12 residues. The V end was cut by 3 bases, the J end by 6 bases, with 6 bases between. Looked up from germline, CDR1 is KGHSH and CDR2 is LQKENI. This chain's CDR3 is CASSPSANEQFF. The CDR3 DNA reads TGTGCCAGCTCACCTTCCGCCAATGAGCAGTTCTTC.

This chain links TRBV19 with TRBJ1-5; possibly TRBD1 for D (6 bases). V lost 7 bases to trimming and J lost 9 bases, with 19 bases between them. This CDR3 is 14 amino acids long. From germline, CDR1 is LNHDA and CDR2 SQIVND (reference sequence). The CDR3 spells CASKEAGAPWPQHF. In nucleotides, the CDR3 is TGTGCCAGTAAGGAGGCGGGGGCCCCCTGGCCCCAGCATTTT.

This chain uses TRBV6-5 with TRBJ2-1, with D possibly being TRBD1 (5 bases). Trimming cost V 2 bases and J 8 bases, with 19 bases left between them. The CDR3 is made up of 16 amino acids. The V gene's germline CDR1 is MNHEY and CDR2 SVGAGI. CDR3 in amino acids: CASSYKGATGHHEQFF. CDR3 sequence (DNA): TGTGCCAGCAGTTACAAAGGGGCCACCGGCCACCATGAGCAGTTCTTC.

This chain joins TRBV2 and TRBJ2-2, with D unclear. The CDR3 consists of 12 residues. V was pared by 7 bases and J by 3 bases, with 6 bases between. CDR1 is SNHLY and CDR2 is FYNNEI in the germline V gene. As DNA, the CDR3 is TGTGCCAGCAATGGGGACACCGGGGAGCTGTTTTTT. This encodes CASNGDTGELFF.

The chain couples TRBV10-2 to TRBJ2-2; 7 bases agree with TRBD1. This CDR3 is 15 amino acids long. The J segment lost 0 bases and the V segment lost 6 bases, leaving 4 bases of the junction unmatched. Germline V CDR1 and CDR2: WSHSY, SAAADI. CDR3 protein: CASRNRGANTGELFF. The CDR3 nucleotides are TGCGCCAGCAGAAACAGGGGTGCGAACACCGGGGAGCTGTTTTTT.

The chain has TRBV5-5 and TRBJ1-1; D gene ambiguous. The CDR3 contains 14 residues. V lost 1 base, J lost 1 base, and 8 bases lay in between. CDR1 is SGHKS, CDR2 YYEKEE, per germline (reference sequence). The CDR3 loop reads CASSLIPANTEAFF. CDR3 bases: TGTGCCAGCAGCTTGATTCCAGCGAACACTGAAGCTTTCTTT.

V gene TRBV7-8 combines with J gene TRBJ1-5; D remains unclear. CDR1 and CDR2 from the germline V gene are SGHVS and FQNEAQ. The CDR3 covers 12 residues. The ends were cut back, 1 base at V and 6 bases at J, with 4 bases in the middle. The CDR3 spells CASSLVGQPQHF. CDR3 bases: TGTGCCAGCAGCTTAGTTGGTCAGCCCCAGCATTTT.

V gene TRBV7-3 combines with J gene TRBJ2-3; 13 positions match TRBD2. This CDR3 region has 17 residues. The V and J ends lost 2 bases and 2 bases, in that order; junction bases with no gene match: 4. From germline, CDR1 is SGHTA and CDR2 FQGTGA. CDR3 sequence (DNA): TGTGCCAGCAGCTTAGGGGGACTAGCGGGGATCACAGATACGCAGTATTTT. Translation gives CASSLGGLAGITDTQYF. The full variable domain, its missing parts supplied by reference TRBV7-3 and TRBJ2-3, is GAGVSQTPSNKVTEKGKYVELRCDPISGHTALYWYRQSLGQGPEFLIYFQGTGAADDSGLPNDRFFAVRPEGSVSTLKIQRTERGDSAVYLCASSLGGLAGITDTQYFGPGTRLTVL.

This clone appeared once. V is TRBV28 and J is TRBJ1-5; 9 nucleotides line up with TRBD1. This CDR3 spans 15 amino acids. Germline CDR1 and CDR2: MDHEN and SYDVKM. V dropped 5 bases and J dropped 6; count of bases not matched to a gene: 8. CDR3 nucleotide sequence: TGTGCCAGCAGTGTTGCCGGGACAGGGAGTCAGCCCCAGCATTTT. Its translation: CASSVAGTGSQPQHF.

The rearrangement links TRBV30 to TRBJ1-6, with a weak D call TRBD1 (5 bases). Germline V gene sequence: CDR1 GTSNPN, CDR2 SVGIG (reference sequence). The CDR3 loop spans 13 amino acids. The V end was cut by 4 bases, the J end by 8 bases, with 12 bases between. The chain's CDR3 is CAWTGTGDSPLHF. For the CDR3, the DNA is TGTGCCTGGACCGGGACGGGAGATTCACCCCTCCACTTT.

This chain links TRBV6-1 with TRBJ2-2; no definite D call. The CDR3 totals 12 residues. Germline CDR1 is MNHNS and CDR2 is SASEGT. The germline V and J ends were trimmed by 2 bases and 7 bases, with 5 bases remaining between them. CDR3 loop: CASSETVGELFF. The CDR3, as DNA: TGTGCCAGCAGTGAAACGGTCGGGGAGCTGTTTTTT.

The V gene is TRBV5-1, the J gene TRBJ2-6; tentatively, D is TRBD1 or TRBD2 (5 bases each). Germline-derived CDR1 and CDR2 are SGHRS and YFSETQ. V was shortened by 0 bases and J by 4 bases, with 11 bases between the two germline ends. The length of the CDR3 is 16 residues. The CDR3 loop is CASSLAGDPGANVLTF. CDR3 nucleotides: TGCGCCAGCAGCTTGGCCGGGGACCCCGGGGCCAACGTCCTGACTTTC.

This chain joins TRBV7-2 and TRBJ2-7; 7 bases line up with TRBD2. CDR3 length: 17 amino acids. Germline V gene lookup returns CDR1 SGHTA and CDR2 FQGNSA. The V and J ends lost 2 bases and 0 bases, in that order; junction bases with no gene match: 10. CDR3 region: CASSLRVGRETSYEQYF. CDR3 bases: TGTGCCAGCAGCTTACGAGTGGGGCGGGAGACCTCCTACGAGCAGTACTTC.

About this clone itself: Other DNA sequences in this specimen translate into the identical CDR3. V and J are TRBV9 and TRBJ2-5; D is perhaps TRBD2 (6 bases). Germline-derived CDR1 and CDR2 are SGDLS and YYNGEE. This CDR3 has 14 amino acids. V lost 2 bases to trimming and J lost 2 bases, with 10 bases between them. The CDR3: CASSVGGVQETQYF. The CDR3 coding sequence is TGTGCCAGCAGCGTCGGCGGGGTACAAGAGACCCAGTACTTC.